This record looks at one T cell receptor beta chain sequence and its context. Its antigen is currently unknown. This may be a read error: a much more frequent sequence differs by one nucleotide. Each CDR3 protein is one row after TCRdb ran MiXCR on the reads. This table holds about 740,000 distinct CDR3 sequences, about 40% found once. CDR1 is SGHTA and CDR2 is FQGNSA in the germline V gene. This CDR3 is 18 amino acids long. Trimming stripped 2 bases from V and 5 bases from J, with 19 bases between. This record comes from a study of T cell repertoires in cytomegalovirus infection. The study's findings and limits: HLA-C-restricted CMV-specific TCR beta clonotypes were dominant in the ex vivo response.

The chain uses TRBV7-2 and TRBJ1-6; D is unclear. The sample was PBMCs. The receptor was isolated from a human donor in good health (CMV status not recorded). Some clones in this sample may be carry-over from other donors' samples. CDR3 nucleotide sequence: TGTGCCAGCAGCTTACCCGACTCCTACGACACCCATAATTCACCCCTCCACTTT. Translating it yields CASSLPDSYDTHNSPLHF.